This record looks at one TCR beta chain sequence and its context. In this sample, this clone turned up once. Its binding antigen is unknown. The input lacks base qualities; no much larger clone sits a single base away. In total, about 650 healthy bone marrow donors made up the cohort. At the time of sampling, all cohort members were nominally healthy, though unrecorded immune exposures were likely present. The donor was CMV seropositive and was included in the group of 270 or so seropositive cohort members. A peripheral blood sample was collected from each donor, and TCR beta sequencing was performed on peripheral blood mononuclear cells. Genomic DNA extraction from the blood cell samples was performed with the Qiagen DNeasy Blood Extraction Kit. To prepare the library, the immunoSEQ multiplex PCR assay was applied. For the multiplex PCR, a mixture combining 60 forward primers for TCR Vbeta segments and 13 reverse primers for TCR Jbeta segments was used. Amplification of the CDR3 region of rearranged TCR beta genes was performed with a multiplex PCR assay on genomic DNA. The amplified TCR beta libraries were sequenced on the Illumina HiSeq System as 87-base-pair reads. The paper's data handling went like this. Across the 670 or so repertoires, a later analysis counted some 80 million unique TCR beta chains, 9 million to 14 million of which were shared by at least two donors. Raw reads were error-corrected and collapsed into unique sequences by a nearest-neighbor algorithm in which closely related sequences were merged to remove PCR and sequencing errors. CDR3 sequences were aligned to IMGT reference sequences to assign V, D and J gene segments. For a sequence to be retained, at least a six-nucleotide match to both a V gene segment and a J gene segment was required. Rearrangements were called productive when the CDR3 lacked stop codons and stayed in frame with V and J; all others were non-productive. CDR3 was defined according to IMGT convention as the region running from the second conserved V-encoded cysteine to the conserved J-encoded phenylalanine. The earlier analysis of 587 of the donors excluded sequences that lacked an unambiguous match to a single V gene segment. An earlier analysis of 587 of the donors called V segments functional above 56.7% productive rearrangements and segregating when the between-donor standard deviation exceeded 5%. A statistical classification framework was built to diagnose cytomegalovirus status from the catalog of TCR beta chain sequences. V and J gene assignment, in a later analysis, came from comparing TCR nucleotide sequences with IMGT/GENE-DB human TR gene sequences. A later analysis assigned CDR3 sequences and most-parsimonious VDJ recombination scenarios with the TCRdist pipeline. A later analysis defined each TCR beta chain by its CDR3 amino acid sequence plus V-gene family, and excluded reads lacking a unique V-gene family. As a way to deal with suspected cross-contamination and a sequencing artifact, a later analysis dropped 592 nucleotide sequences that were highly shared and had low generation probability. A later analysis calculated a clonal expansion index for each public chain from normalized within-repertoire ranks of inferred template counts. Generation probabilities in a later analysis came from a VDJ recombination model fitted to out-of-frame rearrangements, and those results were checked against IGoR. Hypergeometric tests were used in a later analysis to score TCR-TCR, TCR-HLA and TCR-CMV co-occurrence, with a repertoire-size bias correction applied to the TCR pairs. To estimate false discovery rates, a later analysis permuted the HLA or CMV assignments 20 times. In a later analysis, co-occurring TCRs were grouped with DBSCAN, and TCRdist sequence similarity was added when clustering was performed within HLA-allele-positive subsets. Co-occurrence clustering excluded repertoires with fewer than 30,000 or more than 120,000 public chains, plus five with anomalous nucleotide sharing. TCRdb re-hosts the immuneACCESS table, in-frame sequences only. Its copies lack some clones; in the studies checked, an unresolved V gene accounts for under half of them, and the cause for the rest is not known. V, J and clone size are those of that table, while D and trimming were read from the DNA. The sample includes approximately 110,000 clones, with about three quarters observed a single time. The ten largest account for less than 15% of the sample.

The sample is drawn from a study of cytomegalovirus exposure and HLA in healthy donors (dated by TCRdb to 2016 to 2017). In terms of the full investigation: An earlier analysis of some 620 of the donors reported 276 Gb of sequence data and 117 million unique TCR beta sequences obtained from some 200 million T cells. Approximately 310 gigabases of sequencing data and 70 million to 100 million unique TCR sequences made up an early release that covered 500 to 700 HLA-typed donors. Of the 350 to 400 genotyped donors, approximately 80% fell in the genetic ancestry cluster associated with self-reported Caucasian donors. The aim of the study was to test whether cataloging public T cell receptors could identify signatures of past pathogen exposure. The study used immunosequencing to profile the T cell repertoires of approximately 650 subjects and linked those repertoires to cytomegalovirus serostatus. In addition to the first cohort of 666 subjects, a separate validation cohort of approximately 120 different subjects was used. High-throughput TCR immunosequencing, statistical association of individual TCRs with disease status, and machine learning were combined to predict cytomegalovirus infection status. In a later analysis, previously published TCR beta repertoires from about 670 donors were re-analyzed and high-resolution HLA genotyping was added so that TCR occurrence patterns could be studied. Rather than drawing on any new phenotypic data, the later analysis identified candidate immune exposures from TCR beta sequences and the way those sequences occurred across donors. An earlier analysis of several hundred of the donors used high-throughput TCR beta sequencing to judge whether each TCR beta V gene segment behaved as functional or pseudogenic. Donor age, sex, ethnicity and CMV serostatus were collected together with the repertoire data. In a later genetic analysis, genome-wide SNP genotypes for about 65% of the 666 donors were used, and that subset was treated as a discovery cohort. All discovery cohort repertoires had been generated using a single sequencing platform. HLA typing included class I and class II loci at four-digit resolution. Typing coverage differed by locus: A, B, C, DRB1 and DQB1 were typed in roughly 620-640 donors, DQA1 in about 550, DPA1 in nearly 610, and DPB1 in 400 to 490. Because of strong linkage in the cohort, 4 to 6 DR-DQ haplotypes were treated as single units for association and clustering. Among about 370 genotyped donors of the cohort, an average of about 220,000 unique TCR beta nucleotide sequences was sequenced per donor, of which about 18% were non-productive. Beyond this particular receptor, the publication reports: The classifier was reported to diagnose cytomegalovirus status with high specificity and sensitivity in both the original and validation cohorts. A later analysis reported that several top co-occurrence clusters appeared linked to parvovirus B19, influenza, CMV and Epstein-Barr virus. While some public TCRs were present in many individuals, most TCR sequences turned up only very rarely across donors. Some IMGT-functional V segments, including TRBV6-2 and TRBV6-3, could not be told apart with the 87-base-pair reads, so those segments were excluded. The study listed 170 or so TCR beta chains as associated with cytomegalovirus. Linkage disequilibrium might explain the correlated functional status among segregating V segments, but an unknown experimental factor could not be ruled out. In a later analysis, the rate of TCR association differed among HLA loci, with DRB1 alleles having the most associated TCRs and HLA-C alleles having the fewest. A later genetic analysis associated a missense DCLRE1C variant with V-gene and J-gene trimming of TCR beta chains, and an independent cohort replicated the association. CMV serostatus was the only immune exposure information available for the cohort. According to a later genetic analysis, donors in an Asian-associated ancestry cluster had fewer N-insertions in productive TCRs than the approximately 630-donor mean. At a false discovery rate of 0.05, a later analysis linked 16,951 TCR beta sequences to specific HLA alleles. A cluster of highly shared sequence variants was judged likely to represent a technical artifact of the sequencing pipeline. Because HLA typing was unavailable for some donors at each locus, only the typed subset was used in association tests. The authors suggested that the approach could potentially be extended to other disease states and immunological phenotypes. In vitro tests confirmed that a few of the cytomegalovirus-associated TCR beta chains recognize cytomegalovirus antigens. This cohort had only TCR beta chains sequenced, and the lack of alpha or paired-chain data limited which features could be detected. Because counts were too low, seventeen rarely observed V segments, including chromosome 9 orphons, were left out of the earlier analysis of a few hundred of the donors. In a later analysis, HLA-associated TCR beta chains showed more clonal expansion and lower generation probabilities than non-associated chains that were equally common. Presence/absence analyses assumed roughly uniform sequencing depth across donors, an assumption that may not hold. A later analysis found that most CMV-associated TCR beta chains appeared HLA-restricted, with HLA associations seemingly driven largely by CMV exposure. When HLA alleles, especially DR and DQ, strongly co-occurred, TCR associations were difficult to assign to individual alleles. An earlier analysis of several hundred of the donors showed that most TCR beta V segments appeared in productive rearrangements either about 87% or about 30% of the time, which broadly matched IMGT annotations. A further reported finding was that TCR beta sequences accurately predicted the HLA-A and HLA-B alleles for most subjects in the first cohort.

CDR1 and CDR2 are drawn from the germline V gene (reference sequence): SGHAT, FQDESV. Trimming costs V 5 bases and J 0 bases, and their ends lie 11 bases apart. The CDR3 starts with the cysteine, ends with the phenylalanine, and has 16 residues. Only CDR3 DNA remains: 48 bases, in frame from the first base. The clonotype originates from a woman aged 55-70 years in good health and CMV-seropositive. Sequences were obtained from PBMCs. Recombination joined TRBV11-1 with TRBJ1-6; no D gene can be assigned with confidence. The CDR3 region reads CASSLGSSSYNSPLHF. The nucleotides read TGTGCCAGCAGCCTCGGGTCGAGCTCCTATAATTCACCCCTCCACTTT. With all but the CDR3 taken from the reference TRBV11-1 and TRBJ1-6 genes, the full variable domain is: EAEVAQSPRYKITEKSQAVAFWCDPISGHATLYWYRQILGQGPELLVQFQDESVVDDSQLPKDRFSAERLKGVDSTLKIQPAELGDSAMYLCASSLGSSSYNSPLHFGNGTRLTVT.